Sequencing of this T cell receptor beta chain was carried out in a study of Graves' ophthalmopathy and Graves' hyperthyroidism. Study details: Peripheral blood was obtained at first diagnosis, ahead of any treatment.

The authors amplified TCR beta CDR3 regions from RNA transcripts. An opening RT-PCR round employed HTBI primers and preceded a second-round multiplex PCR. TCRdb re-derived calls from the multiplex PCR reads in MiXCR, one entry per CDR3 protein. The sample shows over 500,000 distinct CDR3 sequences, roughly 20% of them seen only once. In germline, CDR1 is LNHDA, CDR2 SQIVND (reference sequence). The CDR3 has 14 amino acids. The V end was cut by 5 bases, the J end by 0 bases, with 10 bases between. Patients in the hyperthyroidism group, adults aged 18 to 65, were newly diagnosed, under 2 months' duration.

Sample: peripheral blood. The rearrangement joins TRBV19 to TRBJ1-1; weak D call: TRBD1 (5 bases). This clonotype was obtained from a woman younger than 30 with stable Graves' hyperthyroidism. Some clones in this sample may be carry-over from other donors' samples. CDR3 DNA: TGTGCCAGTAGTTGGGACTCAATGAACACTGAAGCTTTCTTT. Protein: CASSWDSMNTEAFF.